This passage covers 22 T cell receptor beta chains from one sample sequenced in a study of T cells after yellow fever vaccination. TCRdb analysed the 5' RACE reads with MiXCR anew, one entry per CDR3 protein. The table includes about 350,000 distinct CDR3 sequences, 4.1% detected once. Here the sequenced sample was PBMCs, taken 5 days after the yellow fever booster vaccination. All receptors come from a man aged 18 to 29 who received the YFV17D yellow fever vaccine.

This clonotype was found a few times. This chain joins TRBV21-1 and TRBJ1-2; the DNA was not compared with TRBD1, the D call given in the table. TRBV21-1 is termed a pseudogene. This CDR3 is 20 amino acids long. CDR3 sequence: CASSPQVGPAPLNVFYGYTF. The CDR3 DNA sequence: TGTGCCAGCAGCCCCCAGGTGGGGCCTGCCCCCCTTAACGTTTTCTATGGCTACACCTTC.

This clonotype came up a few times. The genes are TRBV5-6 and TRBJ1-2, with TRBD1 as a possible D gene (6 bases). Trimming stripped 5 bases from V and 7 bases from J, with 15 bases between. Germline CDR1 and CDR2: SGHDT and YYEEEE. The CDR3 covers 13 residues. CDR3 DNA: TGTGCCAGCAGAAGGGACACCAAGAGTGGCTACACCTTC. Translation gives CASRRDTKSGYTF. The complete variable domain, with remaining parts taken from reference TRBV5-6 and TRBJ1-2, reads DAGVTQSPTHLIKTRGQQVTLRCSPKSGHDTVSWYQQALGQGPQFIFQYYEEEERQRGNFPDRFSGHQFPNYSSELNVNALLLGDSALYLCASRRDTKSGYTFGSGTRLTVV.

The rearrangement joins TRBV29-1 to TRBJ2-3, with 10 positions matching TRBD2. V shed 3 bases, J shed 0 bases, and the junction held 3 bases outside the gene matches. CDR1 is SQVTM and CDR2 is ANQGSEA in the germline V gene. The CDR3 sequence is 15 residues long. Written as DNA, the CDR3 is TGCAGCGTTGATCTAGCGGGGGTGAGCACAGATACGCAGTATTTT. It encodes CSVDLAGVSTDTQYF.

The sample holds many counts of this clonotype. V and J are TRBV10-3 and TRBJ2-7; 11 bases agree with TRBD2. The CDR3 length is 18 residues. J lost 2 bases, V lost 2 bases, and 11 bases had no gene match. Germline CDR1 reads ENHRY; CDR2 reads SYGVKD. The CDR3 nucleotides are TGTGCCATCAGTGAGCTGATTTCTAGCGGGGGGACTACCTACGAGCAGTACTTC. Translated, it gives CAISELISSGGTTYEQYF.

This clonotype was recorded at least ten times. CDR3 protein: CSVERDSRYGYTF. Written as DNA, the CDR3 is TGCAGCGTTGAGAGGGACTCACGCTATGGCTACACCTTC. The chain is built from TRBV29-1 and TRBJ1-2, with a weak D call TRBD1 (5 bases). With 3 bases removed from V and 4 bases from J, the gap between germline ends came to 12 bases. In germline, CDR1 is SQVTM, CDR2 ANQGSEA. This CDR3 is built from 13 residues.

This clonotype has more than one count but fewer than ten. The genes are TRBV21-1 and TRBJ1-5. TRBV21-1 is reported as a pseudogene. This CDR3 is 18 amino acids long. CDR3 protein: CASSKGGWEGIENQPQHF. CDR3 sequence (DNA): TGTGCCAGCAGCAAAGGAGGTTGGGAGGGGATAGAGAATCAGCCCCAGCATTTT.

The V call is TRBV15, the J call TRBJ2-2; 10 nucleotides agree with TRBD2. The germline V gene has CDR1 LNHNV and CDR2 YYDKDF (reference sequence). The CDR3 loop spans 14 amino acids. Trimming at V came to 7 bases and at J to 7 bases, leaving 6 bases not matched to a gene. CDR3 nucleotide sequence: TGTGCCACCAACGGCATAGCGGGGGGCGGGGAGCTGTTTTTT. Protein: CATNGIAGGGELFF. Drawing the rest from reference TRBV15 and TRBJ2-2, the complete variable domain is DAMVIQNPRYQVTQFGKPVTLSCSQTLNHNVMYWYQQKSSQAPKLLFHYYDKDFNNEADTPDNFQSRRPNTSFCFLDIRSPGLGDTAMYLCATNGIAGGGELFFGEGSRLTVL.

The rearrangement uses TRBV6-2 or TRBV6-3 and TRBJ2-2, with D possibly matching TRBD2 (6 bases). The CDR3 extends over 22 amino acids. V was shortened by 2 bases and J by 0 bases, with 28 bases between the two germline ends. CDR1 is MNHEY, CDR2 SVGEGT, per germline. In nucleotides, the CDR3 is TGTGCCAGCAGTTACACCTCTGGACTTCGGGCGGGGAGTAACACGAACACCGGGGAGCTGTTTTTT. It encodes CASSYTSGLRAGSNTNTGELFF.

This clonotype occurred a few times. This chain links TRBV28 with TRBJ1-5; 7 nucleotides line up with TRBD1. The CDR3 contains 16 residues. In germline, CDR1 is MDHEN, CDR2 SYDVKM. J lost 0 bases, V lost 3 bases, and 5 bases had no gene match. CDR3 sequence: CASSFRTGTSNQPQHF. The CDR3 bases are TGTGCCAGCAGTTTTAGGACAGGAACTAGCAATCAGCCCCAGCATTTT.

This clonotype was picked up a small number of times. The gene calls are TRBV12-3 or TRBV12-4 and TRBJ1-5; a possible D gene is TRBD1 (6 bases). V lost 3 bases, J lost 5 bases, and 14 bases lay in between. The CDR3 spans 15 residues. The CDR3, as DNA: TGTGCCAGCAGTTTCGCGGCAGGGGTGGATCAGCCCCAGCATTTT. Its protein product is CASSFAAGVDQPQHF.

In the case of this clonotype: An end of the junction differs from the germline gene, which may be a read error. The chain carries TRBV5-1 and TRBJ2-7, with D perhaps matching TRBD2 (5 bases). The CDR3 sequence is 13 residues long. The V gene's germline CDR1 is SGHRS and CDR2 YFSETQ. CDR3 protein: CARRKGIPGEQYF. CDR3 DNA: TGCGCCCGCAGAAAGGGTATCCCGGGGGAGCAGTACTTC.

This CDR3 is CASKKGQQETQYF. CDR3 sequence (DNA): TGTGCCAGCAAGAAGGGACAGCAAGAGACCCAGTACTTC. The rearrangement uses TRBV28 and TRBJ2-5; 7 bases are shared with TRBD1. The CDR3 has 13 amino acids. After removal of 7 bases from V and 2 bases from J, the junction contained 4 bases not matched to a gene. From germline, CDR1 is MDHEN and CDR2 SYDVKM.

This clonotype has a count of ten or more. The chain employs TRBV4-3 and TRBJ1-4, with D tentatively TRBD1 (5 bases). Trimming left V 0 bases short and J 5 bases short, with 13 bases between. The germline gives CDR1 LGHNA, CDR2 YSLEER. This CDR3 is 16 amino acids long. In nucleotides, the CDR3 is TGCGCCAGCAGCCAAGATTGGGAGGGGCTAAATGAAAAACTGTTTTTT. It translates to CASSQDWEGLNEKLFF.

This clonotype has just a few counts. The genes are TRBV21-1 and TRBJ2-7; the table gives TRBD2 as D, unverified against the DNA. TRBV21-1 is deemed a pseudogene. This CDR3 is built from 16 residues. CDR3 loop: CASKGRGAGRSYEQYF. In DNA form, the CDR3 reads TGTGCCAGCAAAGGGAGGGGGGCCGGCCGGTCCTACGAGCAGTACTTC.

This clonotype showed up just a few times. The chain links TRBV15 to TRBJ1-3; D possibly corresponds to TRBD1 (5 bases). Trimming cost V 1 base and J 0 bases, with 13 bases left between them. Germline loops: CDR1 LNHNV, CDR2 YYDKDF (reference sequence). CDR3 length: 17 residues. The CDR3 DNA follows: TGTGCCACCAGCAGAGTGGTTGGGGGATACTCTGGAAACACCATATATTTT. This gives the protein CATSRVVGGYSGNTIYF.

The chain carries TRBV4-1 and TRBJ1-4; D possibly corresponds to TRBD1 (5 bases). This CDR3 spans 15 amino acids. The V gene lost 5 bases and the J gene lost 7 bases, with 17 bases spanning the gap. From germline, CDR1 is MGHRA and CDR2 YSYEKL. This chain's CDR3 is CASSGAASGGEKLFF. The CDR3 DNA sequence: TGCGCCAGCAGCGGGGCAGCCTCGGGCGGTGAAAAACTGTTTTTT.

This clonotype was counted between two and nine times. The chain has TRBV12-3 or TRBV12-4 and TRBJ2-5; TRBD1 aligns across 8 bases. The CDR3 totals 13 residues. The ends lost 6 bases at V and 5 bases at J; junction bases unmatched: 5. The CDR3 DNA follows: TGTGCCAGCAGCGGACAGGGCGACGAGACCCAGTACTTC. It codes for CASSGQGDETQYF.

This clonotype turned up a few times. The genes are TRBV4-3 and TRBJ1-6; TRBD1 aligns across 7 bases. After removal of 1 base from V and 4 bases from J, the junction contained 4 bases not matched to a gene. The CDR3 is 16 amino acids. Germline CDR1 LGHNA, CDR2 YSLEER. The CDR3 protein is CASSQGPGQYNSPLHF. CDR3 nucleotides: TGCGCCAGCAGCCAAGGGCCGGGACAGTATAATTCACCCCTCCACTTT.

This clonotype has only a few counts. The chain combines TRBV5-6 with TRBJ2-3; D not resolved. Germline V CDR1 and CDR2: SGHDT, YYEEEE. This CDR3 is 10 amino acids long. The V gene lost 10 bases and the J gene lost 6 bases, with 9 bases spanning the gap. CDR3 nucleotides: TGTGCCGTACGGACGGATACGCAGTATTTT. It is translated as CAVRTDTQYF.

In its sample, this clonotype was seen a few times. The CDR3 DNA is TGTGCCAGCAGCCATAATTCTCCGGGTGGCTACACCTTC. Translating it yields CASSHNSPGGYTF. The rearrangement links TRBV3-1 to TRBJ1-2; D is ambiguous. The CDR3 runs 13 residues. The germline V gene encodes CDR1 LGHDT and CDR2 YNNKEL (reference sequence). Trimming took off 3 bases at V and 7 bases at J, with 12 bases between the two ends.

This clonotype was observed a few times. The rearrangement joins TRBV4-3 to TRBJ1-3; the D is unclear. From germline, CDR1 is LGHNA and CDR2 YSLEER. This CDR3 comprises 15 residues. The ends were cut back, 4 bases at V and 0 bases at J, with 10 bases in the middle. The CDR3 nucleotides read TGCGCCAGCAGCCCCTATTTTATCTCTGGAAACACCATATATTTT. It encodes CASSPYFISGNTIYF.

The rearrangement links TRBV6-5 to TRBJ1-4; D is perhaps TRBD1 (5 bases). V gave up 5 bases and J gave up 11 bases, with 9 bases separating them. This CDR3 spans 11 amino acids. CDR1 and CDR2 from the germline V gene are MNHEY and SVGAGI. The CDR3 DNA reads as TGTGCCAGCAGTCACGGGGGGAAACTGTTTTTT. Encoded protein: CASSHGGKLFF.